Sequencing of this T cell receptor (beta chain) was carried out in a study of shared clonotypes between healthy human individuals. The V end lost 4 bases, the J end lost 0 bases, and 16 bases lay between the germline ends. Germline CDR1 is SGDLS and CDR2 is YYNGEE. CDR3 size: 16 residues. Profiling relied on immunoSEQ multiplex PCR, and the TCRdb table lists in-frame clones only, not all of them. The sample yields roughly 2.2 million clones, 85% to 95% seen once. This TCR was sampled from a young man in good health. Some clones in this sample may be carry-over from other donors' samples. The specimen sequenced was naive CD4+ T cells from PBMCs. Specified subset: CD45RA+ positively selected. This chain uses TRBV9 with TRBJ1-1; D call uncertain. The chain's CDR3 is CASSPRSGLVNTEAFF. Here the CDR3 DNA reads TGTGCCAGCAGCCCCAGAAGCGGGCTGGTGAACACTGAAGCTTTCTTT. Drawing the rest from reference TRBV9 and TRBJ1-1, the complete variable domain is DSGVTQTPKHLITATGQRVTLRCSPRSGDLSVYWYQQSLDQGLQFLIQYYNGEERAKGNILERFSAQQFPDLHSELNLSSLELGDSALYFCASSPRSGLVNTEAFFGQGTRLTVV.